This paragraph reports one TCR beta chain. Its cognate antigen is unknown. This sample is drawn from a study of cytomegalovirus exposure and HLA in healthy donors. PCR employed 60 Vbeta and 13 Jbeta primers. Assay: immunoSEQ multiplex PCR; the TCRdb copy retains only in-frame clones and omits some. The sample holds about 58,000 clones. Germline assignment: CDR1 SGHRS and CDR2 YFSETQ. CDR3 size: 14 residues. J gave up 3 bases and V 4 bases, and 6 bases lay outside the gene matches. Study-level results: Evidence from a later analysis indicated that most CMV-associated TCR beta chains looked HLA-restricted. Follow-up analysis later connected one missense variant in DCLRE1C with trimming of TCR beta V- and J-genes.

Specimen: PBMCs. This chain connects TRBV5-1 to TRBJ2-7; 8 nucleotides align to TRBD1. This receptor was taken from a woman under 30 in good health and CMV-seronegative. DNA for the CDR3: TGCGCCAGCAGCGCGCAGGGGGCTTTCTACGAGCAGTACTTC. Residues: CASSAQGAFYEQYF. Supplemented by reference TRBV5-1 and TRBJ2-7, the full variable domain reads KAGVTQTPRYLIKTRGQQVTLSCSPISGHRSVSWYQQTPGQGLQFLFEYFSETQRNKGNFPGRFSGRQFSNSRSEMNVSTLELGDSALYLCASSAQGAFYEQYFGPGTRLTVT.